Below are 10 T cell receptor beta chains sequenced from a single sample in a study of a mutant IDH1 vaccine in newly diagnosed glioma. Time point defined: week 5, during vaccination. With topical imiquimod, each dose of the vaccine consisted of 300 ug of mutant IDH1 20-mer peptide. For these TCRs, the target antigens are not known. Profiled with immunoSEQ multiplex PCR; TCRdb holds only in-frame clones, not every one. The table records approximately 80,000 clones, roughly nine tenths of them present only once. Sequences were derived from PBMCs, sampled from a glioma patient whose treatment included an IDH1 peptide vaccine. The receptors were gathered from a woman aged 45-65 years with glioma.

This clone was observed a handful of times. The V and J genes are TRBV7-8 and TRBJ2-6, with 8 bases that match TRBD1. CDR3 length: 21 amino acids. The trim removed 5 bases at V and 0 bases at J, leaving 18 bases unmatched. The germline V gene encodes CDR1 SGHVS and CDR2 FQNEAQ. The CDR3 loop is CASSPILRQGLRFSGANVLTF. For the CDR3, the DNA is TGTGCCAGCAGCCCCATCCTTCGACAGGGGCTCAGATTCTCTGGGGCCAACGTCCTGACTTTC.

V gene TRBV19 combines with J gene TRBJ1-1; D is possibly TRBD1 (6 bases). The CDR3 totals 15 residues. CDR1 and CDR2 (germline): LNHDA, SQIVND (reference sequence). V shed 1 base and J shed 4 bases, with 13 bases lying between them. CDR3 sequence reads: CASSIGQAPGTEAFF. The CDR3 nucleotides are TGTGCCAGTAGTATAGGACAGGCCCCGGGCACTGAAGCTTTCTTT.

The chain carries TRBV5-6 and TRBJ2-5; TRBD1 matches 7 bases. The J call may be wrong; the DNA end is better matched by TRBJ2-7. CDR3 length: 14 residues. The V gene's germline CDR1 is SGHDT and CDR2 YYEEEE. In nucleotides, the CDR3 is TGTGCCAGCAGCCACAGGGGTAGGTCGGGCGAGCAGTACTTC. Its protein product is CASSHRGRSGEQYF.

The chain is built from TRBV5-1 and TRBJ2-7; D is possibly TRBD2 (6 bases). Per the germline V gene, CDR1 is SGHRS and CDR2 is YFSETQ. This CDR3 is 13 amino acids long. The V end was cut by 4 bases, the J end by 5 bases, with 13 bases between. The CDR3 nucleotides read TGCGCCAGCAGCGGAGGGACTCTCGACGAGCAGTACTTC. Encoded protein: CASSGGTLDEQYF.

The chain carries TRBV27 and TRBJ1-5; tentative D call: TRBD1 (5 bases). V was cut by 6 bases and J by 7 bases, with 13 bases left in between. The CDR3 totals 13 residues. Germline values: CDR1 MNHEY, CDR2 SMNVEV (reference sequence). The CDR3 loop is CASSLREEQPQHF. CDR3 DNA sequence: TGTGCCAGCAGCCTCAGGGAAGAGCAGCCCCAGCATTTT.

The rearrangement joins TRBV9 to TRBJ2-3; 8 nucleotides match TRBD1. Germline V gene lookup returns CDR1 SGDLS and CDR2 YYNGEE. CDR3 length: 15 amino acids. The trim removed 4 bases at V and 2 bases at J, leaving 6 bases unmatched. The CDR3 here is CASSPHRGNTDTQYF. The CDR3 nucleotides are TGTGCCAGCAGCCCCCACAGGGGGAACACAGATACGCAGTATTTT. Full variable domain (remainder filled in from reference TRBV9 and TRBJ2-3): DSGVTQTPKHLITATGQRVTLRCSPRSGDLSVYWYQQSLDQGLQFLIQYYNGEERAKGNILERFSAQQFPDLHSELNLSSLELGDSALYFCASSPHRGNTDTQYFGPGTRLTVL.

V gene TRBV6-5 combines with J gene TRBJ2-1; D gene uncertain. The CDR3 is 14 residues long. Germline-derived CDR1 and CDR2 are MNHEY and SVGAGI. V was shortened by 0 bases and J by 8 bases, with 11 bases between the two germline ends. The chain's CDR3 is CASSYSSFHYEQFF. The CDR3 coding sequence is TGTGCCAGCAGTTACTCGAGCTTCCACTATGAGCAGTTCTTC.

This clone appeared a single time. The CDR3 reads CASARGGRNTEAFF. Here the CDR3 DNA reads TGTGCCAGCGCTAGAGGGGGTCGGAACACTGAAGCTTTCTTT. This sequence joins TRBV7-9 and TRBJ1-1, with D tentatively TRBD1 (6 bases). CDR3 length: 14 residues. Trimming removed 8 bases at V and 1 base at J, with 14 bases between. Germline V gene data show CDR1 as SEHNR and CDR2 as FQNEAQ (reference sequence).

V is TRBV19 and J is TRBJ2-1; 10 bases line up with TRBD2. There are 17 residues in the CDR3. The germline gives CDR1 LNHDA, CDR2 SQIVND (reference sequence). The V gene end was trimmed by 8 bases and the J gene end by 7 bases; junction bases not matched to a gene: 17. The CDR3 protein is CASGEPRAGGPTNEQFF. In DNA, the CDR3 is TGTGCCAGTGGGGAGCCCCGAGCGGGAGGGCCAACGAATGAGCAGTTCTTC.

CDR3: CASSQEKGVSYEQYF. The CDR3 DNA follows: TGCGCCAGCAGCCAAGAGAAAGGGGTTTCCTACGAGCAGTACTTC. V is TRBV4-1 and J is TRBJ2-7, with D perhaps TRBD1 (5 bases). Trimming shortened V by 0 bases and J by 1 base, and 10 bases separated the two germline ends. Germline loops: CDR1 MGHRA, CDR2 YSYEKL. The CDR3 contains 15 residues.